The present TCR beta chain was sequenced within a study of OX40 agonist ivuxolimab in advanced cancers. Clones were sequenced by immunoSEQ multiplex PCR, and TCRdb holds only the in-frame ones, with some missing. The sample yields over 55,000 clones, 65% to 85% seen once. People who had autoimmune disease history or systemic immunosuppression were excluded. The material was CD4+ or CD8+ T cells sorted from blood, obtained in a trial of the OX40 agonist ivuxolimab. The clonotype originates from an adult with an advanced solid tumor such as melanoma, head and neck, liver or kidney cancer.

Here the CDR3 DNA reads TGTGCCAGCAGCTTAGACGGGAATTACAATGAGCAGTTCTTC. It is translated as CASSLDGNYNEQFF. The rearrangement uses TRBV13 and TRBJ2-1; maybe TRBD2 (5 bases). CDR1 PRHDT and CDR2 FYEKMQ come from the germline V gene (reference sequence). The CDR3 consists of 14 residues. V lost 1 base and J 4 bases, leaving 8 bases between the germline ends.